These T cell receptor beta chains were read from a single sample in a study of shared clonotypes between healthy human individuals. Produced via immunoSEQ multiplex PCR; TCRdb's table is partial and in-frame only. This sample carries roughly 590,000 clones, 95% to 96% of them seen once, and the ten largest clones take 0.085% to 0.11%. Sequenced sample: naive CD8+ T cells sorted from blood. The receptors come from a woman aged 25 to 39 in good health. The CDR3 runs from the conserved cysteine through the conserved F or W. A D gene is named only where the DNA matches it firmly. Clone size appears in some rows only: once, few, many, or a class for an expanded clone.

>NA|once|TRBJ2-7|TRBV15
TGTGCCACCAGCAGGGATTCGACACGGGCGGCTGGGGCCTACGAGCAGTACTTC
CATSRDSTRAAGAYEQYF
>NA|NA|TRBJ2-1|TRBV28
TGTGCCAGCAGTTTTCTACTCAGCGCGAGCTCCTACAATGAGCAGTTCTTC
CASSFLLSASSYNEQFF
>TRBD1|NA|TRBJ2-3|TRBV4-1
TGCGCCAGCAGCCAAGATCTGGGCAGGGGGCGCACAGATACGCAGTATTTT
CASSQDLGRGRTDTQYF
>TRBD2|NA|TRBJ2-7|TRBV2
TGTGCCACGACCCTAGCGGAATACTACGAGCAGTACTTC
CATTLAEYYEQYF
>NA|NA|TRBJ2-1|TRBV5-4
TGTGCCAGCAGCTTAGGGGTCCATGAGCAGTTCTTC
CASSLGVHEQFF
>TRBD2|NA|TRBJ2-3|TRBV19
TGTGCCAGTAGTATTATTGCGGGAGGGCCACCAGATACGCAGTATTTT
CASSIIAGGPPDTQYF
>TRBD2|once|TRBJ2-5|TRBV7-9
TGTGCCAGCAGCTTAACCCGCGGAGGGGAGGGGGAGACCCAGTACTTC
CASSLTRGGEGETQYF
>NA|NA|TRBJ2-1|TRBV15
TGTGCCACCAGCAGAGATTTTGGGGCGCTGCAGTTCTTC
CATSRDFGALQFF
>TRBD1|NA|TRBJ1-5|TRBV2
TGTGCCAGCAGGCGTCGACAGGGCGGGAGCAATCAGCCCCAGCATTTT
CASRRRQGGSNQPQHF
>NA|NA|TRBJ2-3|TRBV7-7
TGTGCCAGCAGCTTAGCGCCGTCGGGAAGTGCGGGGAGCACAGATACGCAGTATTTT
CASSLAPSGSAGSTDTQYF
>NA|NA|TRBJ1-1|TRBV2
TGTGCCAGCGAAAGGTGGGGGGACACTGAAGCTTTCTTT
CASERWGDTEAFF
>NA|NA|TRBJ1-5|TRBV27
TGTGCCAGCAGTCCCATTGGGGGCAATCAGCCCCAGCATTTT
CASSPIGGNQPQHF
>TRBD1|NA|TRBJ1-5|TRBV4-1
TGCGCCAGCAGCCAGGACAGGGGACAGCCCCAGCATTTT
CASSQDRGQPQHF
>NA|NA|TRBJ1-1|TRBV2
TGTGCCAGCAGTGTTTACAGGGCCACTGAAGCTTTCTTT
CASSVYRATEAFF
>NA|few|TRBJ1-2|TRBV5-4
TGTGCCAGCAGCATTTCTCCAGATGGCTACACCTTC
CASSISPDGYTF
>NA|NA|TRBJ2-7|TRBV6-6
TGTGCCAGCAGTTACCCCGGTCTCTACGAGCAGTACTTC
CASSYPGLYEQYF
>NA|NA|TRBJ2-5|TRBV27
TGTGCCAGCGGACCGGGGTCGGGCGAGACCCAGTACTTC
CASGPGSGETQYF
>TRBD1|NA|TRBJ1-1|TRBV7-9
TGTGCCAGCAGCATGAGCGGGACAGCGAACACTGAAGCTTTCTTT
CASSMSGTANTEAFF
>NA|NA|TRBJ2-1|TRBV4-2
TGTGCCAGCAGCCAAGTGTTGGGTGACTTTTTCCGGTCCAATGAGCAGTTCTTC
CASSQVLGDFFRSNEQFF
>NA|NA|TRBJ2-3|TRBV28
TGTGCCAGCAGTTTGCAGAGTTGGGCCGATACGCAGTATTTT
CASSLQSWADTQYF